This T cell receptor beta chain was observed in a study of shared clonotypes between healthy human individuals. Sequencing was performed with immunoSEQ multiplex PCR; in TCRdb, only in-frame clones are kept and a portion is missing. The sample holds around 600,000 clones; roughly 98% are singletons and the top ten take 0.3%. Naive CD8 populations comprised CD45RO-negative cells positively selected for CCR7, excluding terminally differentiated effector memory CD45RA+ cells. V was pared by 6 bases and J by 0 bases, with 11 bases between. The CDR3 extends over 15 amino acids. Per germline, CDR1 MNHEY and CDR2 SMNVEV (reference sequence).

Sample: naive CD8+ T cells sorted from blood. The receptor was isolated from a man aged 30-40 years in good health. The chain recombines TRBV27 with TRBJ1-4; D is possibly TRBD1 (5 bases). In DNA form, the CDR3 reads TGTGCCAGCAGGCGGACAATTTCAACTAATGAAAAACTGTTTTTT. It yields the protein CASRRTISTNEKLFF. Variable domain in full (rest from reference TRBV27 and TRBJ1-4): EAQVTQNPRYLITVTGKKLTVTCSQNMNHEYMSWYRQDPGLGLRQIYYSMNVEVTDKGDVPEGYKVSRKEKRNFPLILESPSPNQTSLYFCASRRTISTNEKLFFGSGTQLSVL.